This is a list of T cell receptor beta chains from one sample in a study of control samples from healthy donors and cancer patients. Repertoires were generated with immunoSEQ multiplex PCR, while TCRdb's copy carries only in-frame clones and drops some. The profile covers over 200,000 clones, with roughly 82% appearing a single time and 13% taken by the ten largest. Sample: PBMCs. These receptor sequences come from a woman aged 60-75 years with lung cancer. The CDR3 runs from the conserved cysteine through the conserved F or W. The order of the fields is CDR3 protein, CDR3 DNA, J gene, V gene, clone size, D gene. A D gene is named only where the DNA matches it firmly. A clone size is listed for some rows: how often the clone was seen (once, few, many), or a class if it is expanded.

CDR3: CASSFRTSSSTDTQYF
DNA: TGTGCCAGCAGCTTCCGGACTAGCAGCAGCACAGATACGCAGTATTTT
J: TRBJ2-3
V: TRBV5-6
size: once
D: TRBD2

CDR3: CAWGRDIAPEKLFF
DNA: TGTGCCTGGGGTCGGGACATCGCCCCTGAAAAACTGTTTTTT
J: TRBJ1-4
V: TRBV30
size: -
D: -

CDR3: CASRRVLNSPLHF
DNA: TGTGCCAGTAGGCGGGTTCTTAATTCACCCCTCCACTTT
J: TRBJ1-6
V: TRBV19
size: -
D: -

CDR3: CASSLDSGAYNEQFF
DNA: TGTGCCAGCAGCCTGGATAGCGGGGCCTACAATGAGCAGTTCTTC
J: TRBJ2-1
V: TRBV9
size: -
D: TRBD2

CDR3: CASSPNRNEQFF
DNA: TGTGCCAGCTCACCTAACAGGAATGAGCAGTTCTTC
J: TRBJ2-1
V: TRBV18
size: -
D: -

CDR3: CASSVVSSGANVLTF
DNA: TGTGCCAGCAGCGTAGTAAGCTCTGGGGCCAACGTCCTGACTTTC
J: TRBJ2-6
V: TRBV9
size: -
D: -

CDR3: CASSVGQRNSPLHF
DNA: TGTGCCAGCAGTGTGGGACAGCGGAATTCACCCCTCCACTTT
J: TRBJ1-6
V: TRBV9
size: -
D: TRBD1

CDR3: CASSLGVQGAAGELFF
DNA: TGTGCCAGCAGCCTGGGAGTACAGGGGGCCGCCGGGGAGCTGTTTTTT
J: TRBJ2-2
V: TRBV7-3
size: -
D: TRBD1

CDR3: CASSQEPTSGIRNIQYF
DNA: TGCGCCAGCAGCCAAGAACCAACTAGCGGGATTCGGAACATTCAGTACTTC
J: TRBJ2-4
V: TRBV4-1
size: -
D: TRBD2

CDR3: CAISESNSYNEQFF
DNA: TGTGCCATCAGTGAGTCGAACAGCTACAATGAGCAGTTCTTC
J: TRBJ2-1
V: TRBV10-3
size: -
D: -

CDR3: CSVRAVPDTQYF
DNA: TGCAGCGTTCGCGCCGTACCAGATACGCAGTATTTT
J: TRBJ2-3
V: TRBV29-1
size: -
D: -

CDR3: CASSLEVMNEQFF
DNA: TGTGCCAGCAGCTTAGAAGTCATGAATGAGCAGTTCTTC
J: TRBJ2-1
V: TRBV11-2
size: -
D: -

CDR3: CASSSGTDGNTIYF
DNA: TGCGCCAGCAGCTCGGGGACAGATGGAAACACCATATATTTT
J: TRBJ1-3
V: TRBV5-1
size: few
D: TRBD1

CDR3: CASSPHEGGRETQYF
DNA: TGTGCCAGCAGTCCCCACGAAGGAGGAAGGGAGACCCAGTACTTC
J: TRBJ2-5
V: TRBV28
size: -
D: -

CDR3: CASSVPPTAYNEKLFF
DNA: TGTGCCAGCAGTGTGCCTCCGACAGCCTATAATGAAAAACTGTTTTTT
J: TRBJ1-4
V: TRBV2
size: -
D: -

CDR3: CASKGTVDNEQFF
DNA: TGTGCCAGCAAAGGGACGGTTGACAATGAGCAGTTCTTC
J: TRBJ2-1
V: TRBV6-5
size: once
D: -

CDR3: CASSESGAGDTQYF
DNA: TGTGCCAGCAGTGAATCGGGGGCTGGAGATACGCAGTATTTT
J: TRBJ2-3
V: TRBV25-1
size: -
D: -

CDR3: CATQGQTYEQYF
DNA: TGTGCCACCCAGGGACAGACCTACGAGCAGTACTTC
J: TRBJ2-7
V: TRBV24-1
size: -
D: TRBD1

CDR3: CATSRDHIGTGGEQYF
DNA: TGTGCCACCAGCAGAGATCATATCGGGACAGGGGGAGAGCAGTACTTC
J: TRBJ2-7
V: TRBV15
size: -
D: TRBD1

CDR3: CASSLTSQEGEEQYF
DNA: TGCGCCAGCAGCTTAACTAGCCAGGAGGGTGAAGAGCAGTACTTC
J: TRBJ2-7
V: TRBV5-1
size: -
D: -

CDR3: CASSRQGAGELFF
DNA: TGTGCCAGCTCAAGACAGGGGGCCGGGGAGCTGTTTTTT
J: TRBJ2-2
V: TRBV18
size: -
D: TRBD1

CDR3: CASSLEVSNSYEQYF
DNA: TGTGCCAGCAGCTTGGAGGTGTCCAACTCCTACGAGCAGTACTTC
J: TRBJ2-7
V: TRBV5-5
size: -
D: -

CDR3: CASSRTGVQPQHF
DNA: TGTGCCAGCAGTCGGACAGGGGTTCAGCCCCAGCATTTT
J: TRBJ1-5
V: TRBV6-5
size: -
D: TRBD1

CDR3: CASSQVSPGGSYNEQFF
DNA: TGTGCCAGCAGCCAAGTTTCGCCAGGGGGATCCTACAATGAGCAGTTCTTC
J: TRBJ2-1
V: TRBV3-1/TRBV3-2
size: -
D: TRBD1

CDR3: CASSSGTSGPTTDTQYF
DNA: TGTGCCAGCAGCTCCGGGACTAGCGGGCCCACCACAGATACGCAGTATTTT
J: TRBJ2-3
V: TRBV5-4
size: -
D: TRBD2

CDR3: CASSLGGAPGNTIYF
DNA: TGTGCCAGCAGCTTAGGGGGTGCGCCTGGAAACACCATATATTTT
J: TRBJ1-3
V: TRBV11-2
size: -
D: -

CDR3: CASSQSNNRGLAPGNTIYF
DNA: TGTGCCAGCAGCCAAAGTAATAACAGGGGGCTAGCTCCTGGAAACACCATATATTTT
J: TRBJ1-3
V: TRBV4-2
size: -
D: TRBD1

CDR3: CASSLGTRSISGNTIYF
DNA: TGCGCCAGCAGCTTGGGAACCCGCTCCATTAGTGGAAACACCATATATTTT
J: TRBJ1-3
V: TRBV5-1
size: -
D: -

CDR3: CASGLMGGGSEAFF
DNA: TGTGCTAGTGGTTTGATGGGAGGGGGCTCTGAAGCTTTCTTT
J: TRBJ1-1
V: TRBV12-5
size: -
D: TRBD1

CDR3: CASSLQGNQPQHF
DNA: TGTGCCAGCAGTCTACAGGGGAATCAGCCCCAGCATTTT
J: TRBJ1-5
V: TRBV6-5
size: -
D: TRBD1

CDR3: CASSAGLAGGEETQYF
DNA: TGTGCCAGCAGCGCAGGACTAGCGGGGGGGGAAGAGACCCAGTACTTC
J: TRBJ2-5
V: TRBV11-2
size: -
D: TRBD2

CDR3: CASSPSGASGETQYF
DNA: TGTGCCAGCAGCCCATCCGGAGCTAGCGGAGAGACCCAGTACTTC
J: TRBJ2-5
V: TRBV3-1/TRBV3-2
size: -
D: TRBD2

CDR3: CASRRWDDGDTQYF
DNA: TGTGCCAGCAGGCGTTGGGACGACGGAGATACGCAGTATTTT
J: TRBJ2-3
V: TRBV27
size: -
D: -

CDR3: CASTGVRSRADYGYTF
DNA: TGTGCCAGTACCGGGGTAAGATCCAGGGCCGACTATGGCTACACCTTC
J: TRBJ1-2
V: TRBV19
size: -
D: -

CDR3: CASSILGGGNQPQHF
DNA: TGTGCCAGCAGTATCCTCGGGGGAGGCAATCAGCCCCAGCATTTT
J: TRBJ1-5
V: TRBV6-5
size: many
D: -

CDR3: CASSERGGLQYF
DNA: TGTGCCAGCAGTGAACGGGGTGGACTTCAGTACTTC
J: TRBJ2-4
V: TRBV2
size: once
D: -

CDR3: CASSLEGVWNEQFF
DNA: TGTGCCAGCAGCTTGGAGGGGGTGTGGAATGAGCAGTTCTTC
J: TRBJ2-1
V: TRBV5-4
size: -
D: -

CDR3: CASSRGGVAGELFF
DNA: TGTGCCAGCAGTCGTGGAGGGGTAGCCGGGGAGCTGTTTTTT
J: TRBJ2-2
V: TRBV2
size: -
D: -

CDR3: CASGTSPSYEQYF
DNA: TGTGCCTCAGGGACTAGCCCTTCCTACGAGCAGTACTTC
J: TRBJ2-7
V: TRBV28
size: -
D: TRBD2

CDR3: CASSVGGEATGELFF
DNA: TGTGCCAGCAGCGTAGGGGGGGAGGCCACCGGGGAGCTGTTTTTT
J: TRBJ2-2
V: TRBV9
size: -
D: -

CDR3: CASRGETQYF
DNA: TGCGCCAGCAGGGGAGAGACCCAGTACTTC
J: TRBJ2-5
V: TRBV5-1
size: -
D: -

CDR3: CASSEERWRGHETQYF
DNA: TGTGCCAGCAGTGAAGAAAGGTGGAGGGGCCACGAGACCCAGTACTTC
J: TRBJ2-5
V: TRBV6-1
size: -
D: -

CDR3: CASSPVGQQGSYGYTF
DNA: TGCGCCAGCAGCCCTGTTGGACAACAGGGAAGTTATGGCTACACCTTC
J: TRBJ1-2
V: TRBV5-1
size: -
D: -

CDR3: CASTRDGVGNQPQHF
DNA: TGTGCCAGCACCAGGGACGGGGTAGGCAATCAGCCCCAGCATTTT
J: TRBJ1-5
V: TRBV6-5
size: -
D: -

CDR3: CASSRTGQTNTEAFF
DNA: TGCGCCAGCAGCCGAACGGGACAGACGAACACTGAAGCTTTCTTT
J: TRBJ1-1
V: TRBV5-1
size: -
D: TRBD1

CDR3: CASSQDLRTQYF
DNA: TGTGCCAGCAGCCAAGATCTCCGGACGCAGTATTTT
J: TRBJ2-3
V: TRBV4-2
size: -
D: -

CDR3: CASSIGRYYEQYF
DNA: TGTGCCAGCAGCATAGGACGGTACTACGAGCAGTACTTC
J: TRBJ2-7
V: TRBV7-6
size: -
D: -

CDR3: CASSLTGSPNTEAFF
DNA: TGTGCCAGCAGCTTAACAGGATCCCCGAACACTGAAGCTTTCTTT
J: TRBJ1-1
V: TRBV13
size: -
D: -

CDR3: CASSQDFSGSQNIQYF
DNA: TGTGCCAGCAGCCAAGATTTTTCAGGGTCCCAAAACATTCAGTACTTC
J: TRBJ2-4
V: TRBV4-2
size: -
D: -

CDR3: CASSPNSYGYTF
DNA: TGTGCCAGCAGCCCCAATAGCTATGGCTACACCTTC
J: TRBJ1-2
V: TRBV11-2
size: -
D: -

CDR3: CASSWGGANVLTF
DNA: TGTGCCAGCAGCTGGGGGGGGGCCAACGTCCTGACTTTC
J: TRBJ2-6
V: TRBV5-8
size: -
D: -

CDR3: CASSEGVGNQPQHF
DNA: TGTGCCAGCAGTGAAGGAGTGGGGAATCAGCCCCAGCATTTT
J: TRBJ1-5
V: TRBV6-1
size: -
D: -

CDR3: CASSQIAGFSYEQYF
DNA: TGCGCCAGCAGCCAAATTGCGGGTTTCTCCTACGAGCAGTACTTC
J: TRBJ2-7
V: TRBV4-1
size: -
D: -